This record covers a single T cell receptor beta chain. The source of the sample is a study of blood T cell repertoires in COVID-19. Study-wide context: The United States, Italy and Spain supplied acute and convalescent COVID-19 samples.

TCRdb's table, derived via immunoSEQ multiplex PCR, lists solely in-frame clones and lacks some. Here the sample spans approximately 250,000 clones, 75% to 90% being singletons. Germline V lookup: CDR1 KGHSH, CDR2 LQKENI. With V trimmed by 3 bases and J by 1 base, 11 bases remained unmatched. The CDR3 runs to 19 residues. The receptor comes from a woman in her sixties or seventies with COVID-19, enrolled during active disease. The sequenced sample was peripheral blood. The chain couples TRBV18 to TRBJ1-3; 11 bases align to TRBD1. As DNA, the CDR3 is TGTGCCAGCTCACCCCCACCGGGACAGGGGGGCGAATCTGGAAACACCATATATTTT. Amino acid sequence: CASSPPPGQGGESGNTIYF.